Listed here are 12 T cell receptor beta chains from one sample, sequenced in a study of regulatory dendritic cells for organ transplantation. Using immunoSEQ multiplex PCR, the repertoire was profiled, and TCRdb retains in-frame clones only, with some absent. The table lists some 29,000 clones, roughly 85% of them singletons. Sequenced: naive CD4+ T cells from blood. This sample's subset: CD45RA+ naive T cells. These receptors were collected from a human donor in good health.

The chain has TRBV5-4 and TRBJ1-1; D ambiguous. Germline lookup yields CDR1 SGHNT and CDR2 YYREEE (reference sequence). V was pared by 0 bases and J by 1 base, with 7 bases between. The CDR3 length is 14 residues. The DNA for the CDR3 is TGTGCCAGCAGCTTGGTTAGCCCGAACACTGAAGCTTTCTTT. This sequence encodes CASSLVSPNTEAFF.

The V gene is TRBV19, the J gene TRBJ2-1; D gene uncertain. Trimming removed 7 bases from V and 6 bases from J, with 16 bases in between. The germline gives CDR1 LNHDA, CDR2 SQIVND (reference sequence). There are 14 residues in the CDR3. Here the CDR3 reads CASMIGRNSNEQFF. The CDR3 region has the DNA TGTGCCAGTATGATCGGCAGGAACAGCAATGAGCAGTTCTTC.

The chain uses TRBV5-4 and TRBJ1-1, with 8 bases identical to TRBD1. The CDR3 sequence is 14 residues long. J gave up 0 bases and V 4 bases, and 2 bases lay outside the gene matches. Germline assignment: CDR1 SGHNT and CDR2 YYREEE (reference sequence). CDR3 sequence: CASSVTGVNTEAFF. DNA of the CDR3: TGTGCCAGCAGCGTGACAGGGGTGAACACTGAAGCTTTCTTT.

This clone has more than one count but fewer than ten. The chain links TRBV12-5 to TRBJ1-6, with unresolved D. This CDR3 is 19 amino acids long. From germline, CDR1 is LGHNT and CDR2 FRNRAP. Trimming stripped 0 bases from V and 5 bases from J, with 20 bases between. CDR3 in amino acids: CASGLVLVEGGPNNSPLHF. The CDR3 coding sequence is TGTGCTAGTGGTTTGGTACTAGTGGAAGGAGGGCCAAATAATTCACCCCTCCACTTT.

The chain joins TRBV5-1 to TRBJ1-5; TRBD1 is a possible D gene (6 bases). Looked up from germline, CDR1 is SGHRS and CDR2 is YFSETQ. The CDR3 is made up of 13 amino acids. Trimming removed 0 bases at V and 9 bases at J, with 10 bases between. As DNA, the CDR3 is TGCGCCAGCAGCTTGGAAGGGGGTGGGCCCCAGCATTTT. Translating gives CASSLEGGGPQHF.

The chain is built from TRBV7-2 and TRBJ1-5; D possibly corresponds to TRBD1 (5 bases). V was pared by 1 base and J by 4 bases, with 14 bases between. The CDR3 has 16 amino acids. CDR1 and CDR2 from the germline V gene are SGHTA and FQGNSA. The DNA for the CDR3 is TGTGCCAGCAGCTTAGGGGCAGGGAGGGGTAATCAGCCCCAGCATTTT. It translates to CASSLGAGRGNQPQHF.

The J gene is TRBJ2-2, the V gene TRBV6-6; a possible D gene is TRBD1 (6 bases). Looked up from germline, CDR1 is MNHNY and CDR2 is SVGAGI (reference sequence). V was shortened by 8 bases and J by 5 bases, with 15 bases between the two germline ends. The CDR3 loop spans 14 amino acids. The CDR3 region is CASQGPKDTGELFF. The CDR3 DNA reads TGTGCCAGCCAGGGGCCAAAAGATACCGGGGAGCTGTTTTTT.

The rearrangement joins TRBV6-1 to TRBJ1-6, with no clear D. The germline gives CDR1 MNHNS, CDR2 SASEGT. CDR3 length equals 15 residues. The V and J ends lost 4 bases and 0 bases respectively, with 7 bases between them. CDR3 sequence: CASSVESSYNSPLHF. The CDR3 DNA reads TGTGCCAGCAGTGTAGAGAGCTCCTATAATTCACCCCTCCACTTT.

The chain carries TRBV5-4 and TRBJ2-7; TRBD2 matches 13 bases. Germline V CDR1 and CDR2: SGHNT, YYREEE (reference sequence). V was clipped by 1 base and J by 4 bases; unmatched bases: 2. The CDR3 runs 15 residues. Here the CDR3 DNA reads TGTGCCAGCAGCTTGAGGACTAGCGGGGGATACGAGCAGTACTTC. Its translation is CASSLRTSGGYEQYF.

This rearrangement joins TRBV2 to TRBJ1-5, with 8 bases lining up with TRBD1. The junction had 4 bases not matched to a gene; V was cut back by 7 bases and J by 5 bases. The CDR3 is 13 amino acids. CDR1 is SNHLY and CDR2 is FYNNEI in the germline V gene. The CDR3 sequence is CASTRGRDQPQHF. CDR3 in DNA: TGTGCCAGCACCAGGGGGCGAGATCAGCCCCAGCATTTT.

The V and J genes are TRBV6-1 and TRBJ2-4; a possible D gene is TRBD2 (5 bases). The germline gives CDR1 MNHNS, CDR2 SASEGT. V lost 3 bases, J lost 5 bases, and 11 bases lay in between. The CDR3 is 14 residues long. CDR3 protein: CASSEPGFENIQYF. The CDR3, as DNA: TGTGCCAGCAGTGAGCCGGGATTTGAAAACATTCAGTACTTC.

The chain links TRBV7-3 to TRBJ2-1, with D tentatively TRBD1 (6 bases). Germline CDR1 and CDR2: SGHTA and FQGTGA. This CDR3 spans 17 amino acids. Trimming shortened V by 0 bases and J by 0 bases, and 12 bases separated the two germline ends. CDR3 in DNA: TGTGCCAGCAGCTTAACGGGACACCCGAGCTCCTACAATGAGCAGTTCTTC. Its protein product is CASSLTGHPSSYNEQFF. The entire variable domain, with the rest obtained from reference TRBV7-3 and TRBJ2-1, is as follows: GAGVSQTPSNKVTEKGKYVELRCDPISGHTALYWYRQSLGQGPEFLIYFQGTGAADDSGLPNDRFFAVRPEGSVSTLKIQRTERGDSAVYLCASSLTGHPSSYNEQFFGPGTRLTVL.